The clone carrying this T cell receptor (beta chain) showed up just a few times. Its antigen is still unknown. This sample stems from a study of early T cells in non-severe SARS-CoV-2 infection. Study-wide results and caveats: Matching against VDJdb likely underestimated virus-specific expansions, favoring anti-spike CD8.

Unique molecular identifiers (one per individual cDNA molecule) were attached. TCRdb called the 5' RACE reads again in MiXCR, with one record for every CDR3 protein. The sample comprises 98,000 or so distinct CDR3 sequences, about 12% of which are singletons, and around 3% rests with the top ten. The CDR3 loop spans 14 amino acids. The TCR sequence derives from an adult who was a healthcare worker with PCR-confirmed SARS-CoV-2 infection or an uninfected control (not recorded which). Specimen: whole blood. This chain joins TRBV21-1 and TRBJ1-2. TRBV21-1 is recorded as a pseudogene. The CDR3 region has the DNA TGTGCCGGCCCTCATCGAAGGGCGATGAAGGGCTACACCTTC. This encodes CAGPHRRAMKGYTF.